This record concerns one TCR beta chain sequence. The antigen is not known. Sequencing used immunoSEQ multiplex PCR; TCRdb keeps in-frame clones, though not all of them. The sample has approximately 40,000 clones, 82% seen once. This sample was taken from a study of vaccination effects on CD4 cells after COVID-19. Germline values: CDR1 LNHDA, CDR2 SQIVND (reference sequence). J was trimmed by 5 bases and V by 4 bases; bases with no gene match: 8. The CDR3 contains 15 residues. Culture lasted about 11 days before CD4+ T cell isolation. This clonotype was obtained from a human donor who received a COVID-19 vaccine. The chain joins TRBV19 to TRBJ1-1, with TRBD1 matching over 9 bases. The source material was CD4+ T cells from PBMCs cultured without peptide, sampled before COVID-19 vaccination. The CDR3 region has the DNA TGTGCCAGTAGTAGAATAGGGACAGGGAAAACTGAAGCTTTCTTT. Protein: CASSRIGTGKTEAFF.